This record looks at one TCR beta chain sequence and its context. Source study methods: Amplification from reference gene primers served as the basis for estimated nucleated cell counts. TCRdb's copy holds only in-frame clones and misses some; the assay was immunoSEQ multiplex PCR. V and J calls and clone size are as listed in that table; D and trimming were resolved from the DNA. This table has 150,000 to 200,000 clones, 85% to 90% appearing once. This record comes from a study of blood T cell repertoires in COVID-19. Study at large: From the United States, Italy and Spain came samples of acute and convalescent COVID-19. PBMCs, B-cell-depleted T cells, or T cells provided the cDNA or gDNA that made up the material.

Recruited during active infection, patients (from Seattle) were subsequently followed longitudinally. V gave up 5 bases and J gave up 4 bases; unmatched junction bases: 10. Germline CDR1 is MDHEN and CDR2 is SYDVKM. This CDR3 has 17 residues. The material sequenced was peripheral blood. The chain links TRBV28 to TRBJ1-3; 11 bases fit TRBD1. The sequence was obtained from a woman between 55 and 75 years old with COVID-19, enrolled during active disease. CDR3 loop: CASSTTLGQGGGNTIYF. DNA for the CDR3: TGTGCCAGCAGTACTACTTTGGGACAGGGGGGCGGAAACACCATATATTTT.